The rows below give T cell receptor beta chains drawn from one sample of a study of early T cells in non-severe SARS-CoV-2 infection. TCRdb passed the 5' RACE reads through MiXCR, listing each CDR3 protein once. The top ten clones hold around a tenth of a sample with about 25,000 distinct CDR3 sequences, 3.5% to 5.5% of them seen once. The sequencing input was whole blood. The receptors come from an adult who was a healthcare worker with PCR-confirmed SARS-CoV-2 infection or an uninfected control (not recorded which). The CDR3 runs from the conserved cysteine through the conserved F or W. A D gene is named only where the DNA matches it firmly. Clone size is given for some rows only: seen once, a few or many times, or a class if the clone is expanded.

V	size	J	D	DNA	CDR3
TRBV15	few	TRBJ2-1	TRBD2	TGTGCCACCCAGGTGCTAGCGGGGATCTCCTACAATGAGCAGTTCTTC	CATQVLAGISYNEQFF
TRBV7-9	many	TRBJ2-2	-	TGTGCCAGCAGCTTTGGGGGAAGCGGGGAGCTGTTTTTT	CASSFGGSGELFF
TRBV6-1	many	TRBJ2-7	-	TGTGCCAGCAGTGAAAAGGGCGGGACAATAGGTAGCGGGCAGTACTTC	CASSEKGGTIGSGQYF
TRBV5-1	-	TRBJ2-7	-	TGCGCCAGCAGCTTGGGTCCAGGAGTCTACGAGCAGTACTTC	CASSLGPGVYEQYF
TRBV4-3	many	TRBJ2-3	TRBD2	TGCGCCAGCAGCCAAGATCTAGCGGGAGGTTTGTTGACAGATACGCAGTATTTT	CASSQDLAGGLLTDTQYF
TRBV28	few	TRBJ2-7	-	TGTGCCAGCAGCGACGAGCCCTACGAGCAGTACTTC	CASSDEPYEQYF
TRBV7-8	many	TRBJ2-5	-	TGTGCCAGCAGCGTCCACCAGAGGCTACAAGAGACCCAGTACTTC	CASSVHQRLQETQYF
TRBV5-6	-	TRBJ2-5	TRBD2	TGTGCCAGCAGCTTGGGAGGGAGGGCCCGAGAGACCCAGTACTTC	CASSLGGRARETQYF
TRBV7-2	few	TRBJ2-7	-	TGTGCCAGCAGCTTCACAGCTACTCTCTCCTACGAGCAGTACTTC	CASSFTATLSYEQYF
TRBV7-9	many	TRBJ2-5	TRBD2	TGTGCCAGCAGCTTCGGGGTAGCGGGAGGACAAGAGACCCAGTACTTC	CASSFGVAGGQETQYF
TRBV24-1	many	TRBJ1-2	-	TGTGCCACCAGTGATAAAGCTAACTATGGCTACACCTTC	CATSDKANYGYTF
TRBV9	-	TRBJ1-6	-	TGTGCCAGCAGCGTAGCTACGGGGAGTTCACCCCTCCACTTT	CASSVATGSSPLHF
TRBV19	many	TRBJ2-3	-	TGTGCCAGTAGGATCTCAAGCGGTCGCACAGATACGCAGTATTTT	CASRISSGRTDTQYF
TRBV10-1	many	TRBJ2-3	-	TGCGCCAGCAGCGAGCTCGCAGATACGCAGTATTTT	CASSELADTQYF
TRBV29-1	many	TRBJ2-5	-	TGCAGCGTTGAAAACAGTCGAGGAACCCAGTACTTC	CSVENSRGTQYF
TRBV20-1	many	TRBJ2-3	TRBD2	TGCAGTGCTCCCCGGGGAAGCGGGATCCAGGGGCAGTATTTT	CSAPRGSGIQGQYF
TRBV6-5	-	TRBJ2-5	-	TGTGCCAGCAGTTACTTACAGACCCAGTACTTC	CASSYLQTQYF
TRBV2	many	TRBJ2-5	-	TGTGCCAGCAGTGAAGATTTTGGGCGGCTGCAAGAGACCCAGTACTTC	CASSEDFGRLQETQYF
TRBV29-1	many	TRBJ2-1	TRBD2	TGCAGCGTTGGTAGGAGACTAGCCAACAATGAGCAGTTCTTC	CSVGRRLANNEQFF
TRBV18	many	TRBJ2-7	-	TGTGCCAGCTCACCAACAGGGATGGGACCTTACGAGCAGTACTTC	CASSPTGMGPYEQYF
TRBV9	-	TRBJ1-6	-	TGTGCCAGCAGCGGAGGGAGCTCCTATAATTCACCCCTCCACTTT	CASSGGSSYNSPLHF
TRBV9	many	TRBJ1-4	-	TGTGCCAGCAGCGTAGGGAACCGTAATGAAAAACTGTTTTTT	CASSVGNRNEKLFF
TRBV7-2	many	TRBJ2-2	-	TGTGCCAGCAGCACCTACAGGAACACCGGGGAGCTGTTTTTT	CASSTYRNTGELFF
TRBV4-1	-	TRBJ1-6	-	TGCGCCAGCAGCCACCTTCTAAATGGGCCGGGGTCACCCCTCCACTTT	CASSHLLNGPGSPLHF
TRBV7-6	many	TRBJ2-7	-	TGTGCCAGCAGCTATGACATCGAATCCTACGAGCAGTACTTC	CASSYDIESYEQYF
TRBV24-1	many	TRBJ1-1	-	TGTGCCACCAGTGGGAATAGTAACACTGAAGCTTTCTTT	CATSGNSNTEAFF
TRBV7-9	-	TRBJ1-4	-	TGTGCCAGCAGCCATTACCCCGGGACGACAAATGAAAAACTGTTTTTT	CASSHYPGTTNEKLFF
TRBV7-9	many	TRBJ2-2	TRBD2	TGTGCCAGCAGCCCGGGAGGCGGGGAGCTGTTTTTT	CASSPGGGELFF
TRBV12-3/TRBV12-4	-	TRBJ2-1	TRBD1	TGTGCCAGCAGTTTTCCGGGACAGCACTCCTACAATGAGCAGTTCTTC	CASSFPGQHSYNEQFF
TRBV20-1	many	TRBJ1-2	TRBD1	TGCAGTGCTGGGACAGAGATCTATGGCTACACCTTC	CSAGTEIYGYTF
TRBV29-1	many	TRBJ2-5	TRBD1	TGCAGCGTTGAAGAGGCAGGGGGAGTTCAAGAGACCCAGTACTTC	CSVEEAGGVQETQYF
TRBV3-1	many	TRBJ2-1	TRBD2	TGTGCCAGCAGCCAAGGTGTTTCGGCGGGAGGGTACAATGAGCAGTTCTTC	CASSQGVSAGGYNEQFF
TRBV28	many	TRBJ1-1	-	TGTGCCACCATATCAGCTGACACTGAAGCTTTCTTT	CATISADTEAFF
TRBV6-1	many	TRBJ2-7	-	TGTGCCAGCAGTGAATTCTACGAGCAGTACTTC	CASSEFYEQYF
TRBV20-1	-	TRBJ2-7	TRBD2	TGCAGTGCTAGCCCGGGAGGGCCGGCCGAGCAGTACTTC	CSASPGGPAEQYF
TRBV7-6	many	TRBJ2-3	TRBD1	TGTGCCAGCAGCTCCCCTCCGGGACAGAGGACAGATACGCAGTATTTT	CASSSPPGQRTDTQYF
TRBV9	many	TRBJ2-3	-	TGTGCCAGCAGCGTAGAGCAGGGGATCACAGATACGCAGTATTTT	CASSVEQGITDTQYF
TRBV3-1	many	TRBJ2-1	-	TGTGCCAGCAGCTTAATTAGTTACAATGAGCAGTTCTTC	CASSLISYNEQFF
TRBV10-3	many	TRBJ1-1	TRBD1	TGTGCCATACAGGGGAACTTGGACACTGAAGCTTTCTTT	CAIQGNLDTEAFF
TRBV5-1	many	TRBJ2-7	-	TGCGCCAGCAGCCTGGGCCGGGGAGCGGAGGTGCAGTACTTC	CASSLGRGAEVQYF
TRBV30	many	TRBJ2-3	-	TGTGCCTGGAGTGGAAGTGGTTTCAATACGCAGTATTTT	CAWSGSGFNTQYF
TRBV11-3	many	TRBJ2-2	-	TGTGCCAGCAGCATGGGACAGAACACCGGGGAGCTGTTTTTT	CASSMGQNTGELFF
TRBV2	many	TRBJ2-3	TRBD2	TGTGCCAGCAGTAAACTAGCGGGAGAAGAAGATACGCAGTATTTT	CASSKLAGEEDTQYF
TRBV7-6	few	TRBJ2-1	TRBD2	TGTGCCAGCAGCTTGACGGGAGGGCCAGACAATGAGCAGTTCTTC	CASSLTGGPDNEQFF
TRBV19	many	TRBJ2-7	TRBD1	TGTGCCAGTAGTAACCCCGGAATGGGGACAGGGGACTACGAGCAGTACTTC	CASSNPGMGTGDYEQYF
TRBV7-3	-	TRBJ1-2	-	TGTGCCAGCAGCCCATCCGGGATAAAAGGAGGCTACACCTTC	CASSPSGIKGGYTF